The 18 T cell receptor beta chains reported below all come from one sample, sequenced in a study of T cell repertoires in cytomegalovirus infection. One entry per CDR3 protein, called by TCRdb with MiXCR from the reads. This sample has 510,000 or so distinct CDR3 sequences; less than 30% occur once, and the top ten carry 13%. Sequenced: PBMCs. Source of these receptors: a human donor in good health (CMV status not recorded). Some clones in this sample may be carry-over from other donors' samples.

V usage is TRBV6-5 and J usage is TRBJ2-7; D is undetermined. CDR3 size: 16 residues. In germline, CDR1 is MNHEY, CDR2 SVGAGI. V was clipped by 0 bases and J by 6 bases, with 18 bases between them. The CDR3 protein is CASSYSGALLSTEQYF. The CDR3 bases are TGTGCCAGCAGTTACTCGGGCGCACTCCTTTCTACCGAGCAGTACTTC.

The V call is TRBV5-1, the J call TRBJ1-1, with D perhaps TRBD1 (6 bases). The CDR3 spans 16 residues. Trimming removed 0 bases at V and 1 base at J, with 13 bases between. In germline, CDR1 is SGHRS, CDR2 YFSETQ. The CDR3 is CASSLVSGAGNTEAFF. The CDR3 DNA sequence: TGCGCCAGCAGCTTGGTCTCGGGGGCCGGGAACACTGAAGCTTTCTTT. Using reference TRBV5-1 and TRBJ1-1 for the parts outside the CDR3, the full variable domain is KAGVTQTPRYLIKTRGQQVTLSCSPISGHRSVSWYQQTPGQGLQFLFEYFSETQRNKGNFPGRFSGRQFSNSRSEMNVSTLELGDSALYLCASSLVSGAGNTEAFFGQGTRLTVV.

The chain employs TRBV15 and TRBJ1-1; 7 bases are shared with TRBD1. Germline values: CDR1 LNHNV, CDR2 YYDKDF (reference sequence). This CDR3 spans 13 amino acids. The V gene end was trimmed by 2 bases and the J gene end by 7 bases; junction bases not matched to a gene: 4. The DNA of the CDR3 is TGTGCCACCAGCAGAAGGGGGCCTATTGAAGCTTTCTTT. Residues: CATSRRGPIEAFF.

This clonotype occurred a few times. V usage is TRBV28 and J usage is TRBJ1-4; D not resolved. CDR3 length: 12 residues. Trimming left V 3 bases short and J 8 bases short, with 7 bases between. Germline values: CDR1 MDHEN, CDR2 SYDVKM. In nucleotides, the CDR3 is TGTGCCAGCAGTTTGGAACTGGAAAAACTGTTTTTT. It encodes CASSLELEKLFF.

The sample holds a few counts of this clonotype. The chain joins TRBV4-2 to TRBJ1-4, with 7 bases identical to TRBD1. The CDR3 sequence is 14 residues long. The germline V gene has CDR1 LGHNA and CDR2 YNFKEQ. V lost 4 bases to trimming and J lost 6 bases; unmatched junction nucleotides: 5. This CDR3 reads CASSPGTADEKLFF. The CDR3 DNA reads as TGTGCCAGCAGCCCGGGGACAGCAGATGAAAAACTGTTTTTT.

The V gene is TRBV12-3 or TRBV12-4, the J gene TRBJ2-6; D call uncertain. This CDR3 comprises 15 residues. Trimming cost V 6 bases and J 1 base, with 10 bases left between them. The chain's CDR3 is CASRYTVSGANVLTF. CDR3 bases: TGTGCCAGCAGGTACACAGTTTCTGGGGCCAACGTCCTGACTTTC.

This clonotype was seen ten or more times. This chain connects TRBV7-3 to TRBJ2-6; weak D call: TRBD1 (6 bases). The CDR3 loop spans 15 amino acids. Germline CDR1 reads SGHTA; CDR2 reads FQGTGA. V dropped 5 bases and J dropped 3 bases, with 11 bases sitting between them. The CDR3 DNA is TGTGCCAGCAGCATGACAGGAGGTGGGGCCAACGTCCTGACTTTC. It codes for CASSMTGGGANVLTF.

This chain connects TRBV6-5 to TRBJ1-2; 9 positions agree with TRBD1. This CDR3 contains 17 residues. Germline assignment: CDR1 MNHEY and CDR2 SVGAGI. V was clipped by 3 bases and J by 4 bases; unmatched bases: 12. The chain's CDR3 is CASSYQGRGQGFYGYTF. The CDR3 nucleotides are TGTGCCAGCAGTTATCAGGGGCGGGGACAGGGATTCTATGGCTACACCTTC.

This clonotype was counted between two and nine times. The genes are TRBV29-1 and TRBJ1-2; D is unclear. Germline assignment: CDR1 SQVTM and CDR2 ANQGSEA. The CDR3 extends over 11 amino acids. V gave up 1 base and J gave up 6 bases, with 6 bases separating them. The CDR3 here is CSVEARDGYTF. The CDR3 coding sequence is TGCAGCGTTGAAGCTAGAGATGGCTACACCTTC. Full variable domain (remainder filled in from reference TRBV29-1 and TRBJ1-2): SAVISQKPSRDICQRGTSLTIQCQVDSQVTMMFWYRQQPGQSLTLIATANQGSEATYESGFVIDKFPISRPNLTFSTLTVSNMSPEDSSIYLCSVEARDGYTFGSGTRLTVV.

The chain joins TRBV29-1 to TRBJ2-5; the D is unclear. V was clipped by 5 bases and J by 7 bases, with 8 bases between them. CDR1 is SQVTM and CDR2 is ANQGSEA in the germline V gene. The CDR3 is 10 amino acids. The chain's CDR3 is CSVWEGTQYF. CDR3 nucleotides: TGCAGCGTTTGGGAAGGGACCCAGTACTTC.

This sequence joins TRBV7-8 and TRBJ2-3; 9 nucleotides agree with TRBD2. The germline gives CDR1 SGHVS, CDR2 FQNEAQ. The CDR3 covers 18 residues. J was trimmed by 2 bases and V by 1 base; bases with no gene match: 10. CDR3 in amino acids: CASSLVVAGASFTDTQYF. In DNA, the CDR3 is TGTGCCAGCAGCTTAGTCGTAGCGGGAGCCTCCTTCACAGATACGCAGTATTTT.

V usage is TRBV27 and J usage is TRBJ2-7, with D perhaps being TRBD1 or TRBD2 (5 bases each). The germline gives CDR1 MNHEY, CDR2 SMNVEV (reference sequence). V dropped 3 bases and J dropped 0 bases, with 12 bases sitting between them. CDR3 length: 15 amino acids. CDR3: CASSLYAGSSYEQYV. The CDR3 DNA is TGTGCCAGCAGTTTGTACGCAGGGAGCTCCTACGAGCAGTACGTC.

This clonotype was seen a few times. This chain links TRBV7-8 with TRBJ2-2; no clear D gene. With 7 bases removed from V and 4 bases from J, the gap between germline ends came to 13 bases. Germline V lookup: CDR1 SGHVS, CDR2 FQNEAQ. The CDR3 is 14 amino acids. CDR3: CASTPHRATGELFF. The CDR3, as DNA: TGTGCCAGCACCCCCCACCGAGCCACCGGGGAGCTGTTTTTT.

The V and J genes are TRBV9 and TRBJ2-1; perhaps TRBD2 as D (5 bases). CDR3 length: 12 residues. Per the germline V gene, CDR1 is SGDLS and CDR2 is YYNGEE. Trimming took 0 bases from V and 10 from J, leaving 8 bases between them. CDR3 protein: CASSVVGGEQFF. The CDR3, as DNA: TGTGCCAGCAGCGTAGTAGGAGGAGAGCAGTTCTTC.

This clonotype was detected a few times. The chain has TRBV28 and TRBJ2-7, with 14 bases lining up with TRBD2. V gave up 2 bases and J gave up 4 bases; unmatched junction bases: 4. The CDR3 length is 16 residues. The germline V gene has CDR1 MDHEN and CDR2 SYDVKM. CDR3 sequence (DNA): TGTGCCAGCAGTTTACTTGGACTAGCGGGAGGTTACGAGCAGTACGTC. Residues: CASSLLGLAGGYEQYV.

This clonotype was seen ten or more times. The gene calls are TRBV7-8 and TRBJ2-1; 10 bases match TRBD2. The germline gives CDR1 SGHVS, CDR2 FQNEAQ. The CDR3 runs to 19 residues. Trimming took 6 bases from V and 1 from J; bases not matched to a gene: 15. DNA for the CDR3: TGTGCCAGCAGGTTAAGTCGGCTAGCGGGAGTTAAGTCCTACAATGAGCAGTTCTTC. This translates into CASRLSRLAGVKSYNEQFF.

Only one count was recorded for this clonotype. The rearrangement joins TRBV29-1 to TRBJ2-1; maybe TRBD2 (5 bases). CDR3 length equals 15 residues. From germline, CDR1 is SQVTM and CDR2 ANQGSEA. Trimming took 5 bases from V and 3 from J, leaving 17 bases between them. Written as DNA, the CDR3 is TGCAGCGTTATATTTCGAGAGGGTGGCTACAATGAGCAGTTCTTC. It yields the protein CSVIFREGGYNEQFF.

This clonotype was found a few times. The chain uses TRBV27 and TRBJ1-1, with TRBD1 as a possible D gene (6 bases). Germline CDR1 and CDR2: MNHEY and SMNVEV (reference sequence). Trimming stripped 5 bases from V and 10 bases from J, with 17 bases between. The CDR3 length is 13 residues. The CDR3 protein is CASSAAQGTAAFF. CDR3 nucleotides: TGTGCCAGCAGTGCCGCTCAGGGGACGGCAGCTTTCTTT.